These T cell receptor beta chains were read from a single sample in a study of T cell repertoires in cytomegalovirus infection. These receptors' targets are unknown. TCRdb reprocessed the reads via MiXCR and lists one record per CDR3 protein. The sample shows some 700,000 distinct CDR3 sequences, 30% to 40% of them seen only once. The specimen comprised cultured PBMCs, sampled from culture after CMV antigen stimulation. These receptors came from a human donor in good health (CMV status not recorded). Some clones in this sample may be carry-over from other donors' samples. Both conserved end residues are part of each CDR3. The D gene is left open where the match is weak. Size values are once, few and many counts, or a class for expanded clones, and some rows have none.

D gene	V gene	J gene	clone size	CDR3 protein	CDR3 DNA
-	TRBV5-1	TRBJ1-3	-	CASSLGGRTNSGNTIYF	TGCGCCAGCAGCTTGGGGGGACGGACCAACTCTGGAAACACCATATATTTT
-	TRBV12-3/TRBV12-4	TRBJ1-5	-	CASSLWGAQPQHF	TGTGCCAGCAGTTTATGGGGGGCCCAGCCCCAGCATTTT
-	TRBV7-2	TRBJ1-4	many	CASSRGFQREKLFF	TGTGCCAGCAGTCGGGGCTTCCAACGCGAAAAACTGTTTTTT
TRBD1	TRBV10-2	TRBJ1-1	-	CASRKDRGGTEAFF	TGCGCCAGCAGGAAGGACAGGGGTGGGACTGAAGCTTTCTTT
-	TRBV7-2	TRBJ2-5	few	CASSPRLWETQYF	TGTGCCAGCAGCCCCCGTCTGTGGGAGACCCAGTACTTC
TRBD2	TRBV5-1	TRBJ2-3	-	CASSFQGGVDTQYF	TGCGCCAGCAGCTTTCAGGGAGGGGTGGATACGCAGTATTTT
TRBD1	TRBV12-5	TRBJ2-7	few	CASGPAGTGSHEQYF	TGTGCTAGTGGTCCCGCCGGGACAGGGTCCCACGAGCAGTACTTC
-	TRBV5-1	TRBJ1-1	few	CASSFARHTEAFF	TGCGCCAGCAGCTTCGCCCGACACACTGAAGCTTTCTTT
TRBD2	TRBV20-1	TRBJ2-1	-	CSARDRRGAYNEQFF	TGCAGTGCTAGAGATCGGCGGGGGGCCTACAATGAGCAGTTCTTC
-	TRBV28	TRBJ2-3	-	CASSSSGLTDTQYF	TGTGCCAGCAGTTCCTCCGGACTCACAGATACGCAGTATTTT
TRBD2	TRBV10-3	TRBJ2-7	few	CAISKTGTSFSYEQYF	TGTGCCATCAGCAAAACCGGGACTAGTTTCTCCTACGAGCAGTACTTC
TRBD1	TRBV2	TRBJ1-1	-	CASSGGTGGNTEAFF	TGTGCCAGCAGTGGAGGGACAGGGGGGAACACTGAAGCTTTCTTT
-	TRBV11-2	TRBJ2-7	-	CASSPVFAYEQYF	TGTGCCAGCAGCCCCGTCTTCGCCTACGAGCAGTACTTC
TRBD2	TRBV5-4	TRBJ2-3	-	CASSHTGGADTQYF	TGTGCCAGCAGCCATACGGGGGGGGCAGATACGCAGTATTTT
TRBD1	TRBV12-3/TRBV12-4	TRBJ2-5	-	CASSLGTGLGQETQYF	TGTGCCAGCAGTTTAGGGACAGGGCTTGGGCAAGAGACCCAGTACTTC
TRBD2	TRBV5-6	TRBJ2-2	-	CASSFVLAENTGELFF	TGTGCCAGCAGCTTTGTACTAGCGGAAAACACCGGGGAGCTGTTTTTT
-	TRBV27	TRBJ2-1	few	CASSLFWGRGNEQFF	TGTGCCAGCAGTCTCTTTTGGGGGCGCGGGAATGAGCAGTTCTTC
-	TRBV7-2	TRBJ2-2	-	CASSPRASYAGELFF	TGTGCCAGCAGCCCACGGGCCTCCTACGCCGGGGAGCTGTTTTTT
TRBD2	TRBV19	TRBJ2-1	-	CASSRIGTSLGSYNEQFF	TGTGCCAGTAGTAGGATAGGGACTAGCCTCGGCTCCTACAATGAGCAGTTCTTC
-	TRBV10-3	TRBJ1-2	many	CAISEWGRYGYTF	TGTGCCATCAGTGAATGGGGTCGGTATGGCTACACCTTC
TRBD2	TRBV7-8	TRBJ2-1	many	CASSLAMAGGRNEQFF	TGTGCCAGCAGCTTAGCGATGGCGGGAGGTAGAAATGAGCAGTTCTTC
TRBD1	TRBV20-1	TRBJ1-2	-	CSARVRTGVGYTF	TGCAGTGCTAGAGTCCGGACAGGGGTTGGCTACACCTTC
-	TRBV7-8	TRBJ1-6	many	CASSFWSTGSIYNSPLHF	TGTGCCAGCAGCTTCTGGTCAACGGGGTCTATATATAATTCACCCCTCCACTTT
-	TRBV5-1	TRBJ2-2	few	CASSPGGGDWNTGELFF	TGCGCCAGCAGCCCCGGTGGTGGGGATTGGAACACCGGGGAGCTGTTTTTT
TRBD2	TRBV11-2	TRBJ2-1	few	CASSLARSSGGDAQFF	TGTGCCAGCAGCTTAGCACGGTCTAGCGGGGGGGATGCGCAGTTCTTC
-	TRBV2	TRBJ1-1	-	CASHMNTEAFF	TGTGCCAGCCACATGAACACTGAAGCTTTCTTT